This entry concerns a single TCR beta chain. In the source study's methods: Using reference gene primer amplification, nucleated cell counts were estimated. The repertoire was sequenced with immunoSEQ multiplex PCR; TCRdb's copy has only in-frame clones and lacks some. Clonal size and the V and J genes are those of that table, whereas D and trimming came from the DNA. Of a few hundred thousand clones in the sample, about nine tenths were seen once. The sample comes from a study of blood T cell repertoires in COVID-19. This CDR3 contains 15 residues. Germline CDR1 reads MNHEY; CDR2 reads SVGAGI. The ends were cut back, 7 bases at V and 7 bases at J, with 20 bases in the middle. Participants' own reports of clinical history determined their cohort assignment.

Material: PBMCs or T cells enriched from blood (not recorded which). The clonotype comes from a man between 25 and 39 years old who had recovered from COVID-19. The chain employs TRBV6-5 and TRBJ1-5; D not certain. CDR3 amino acids: CASKISGLGPQPQHF. CDR3 bases: TGTGCCAGCAAGATTAGCGGCCTAGGGCCCCAGCCCCAGCATTTT.